The clone carrying this T cell receptor beta chain was observed a few times. Its specificity is unknown. In TCRdb, the reads were re-called with MiXCR into one record per CDR3 protein. This sample has 500,000 or so distinct CDR3 sequences, with about 15% found just once. These data are taken from a study of T cell repertoires in cytomegalovirus infection. Study results and limitations: CMV-specific HLA-C-restricted TCR beta clonotypes dominated the ex vivo response.

Per the germline V gene, CDR1 is LNHDA and CDR2 is SQIVND (reference sequence). Trimming removed 5 bases from V and 5 bases from J, with 12 bases in between. This CDR3 is 13 amino acids long. Material for sequencing was CD8+ T cells from PBMCs. The chain employs TRBV19 and TRBJ1-1; no definite D call. The sequence derives from a human donor in good health (CMV status not recorded). Some clones in this sample may be carry-over from other donors' samples. The CDR3 nucleotides read TGTGCCAGTAGTTGGAAGGAGAGTACTGAAGCTTTCTTT. This sequence encodes CASSWKESTEAFF.